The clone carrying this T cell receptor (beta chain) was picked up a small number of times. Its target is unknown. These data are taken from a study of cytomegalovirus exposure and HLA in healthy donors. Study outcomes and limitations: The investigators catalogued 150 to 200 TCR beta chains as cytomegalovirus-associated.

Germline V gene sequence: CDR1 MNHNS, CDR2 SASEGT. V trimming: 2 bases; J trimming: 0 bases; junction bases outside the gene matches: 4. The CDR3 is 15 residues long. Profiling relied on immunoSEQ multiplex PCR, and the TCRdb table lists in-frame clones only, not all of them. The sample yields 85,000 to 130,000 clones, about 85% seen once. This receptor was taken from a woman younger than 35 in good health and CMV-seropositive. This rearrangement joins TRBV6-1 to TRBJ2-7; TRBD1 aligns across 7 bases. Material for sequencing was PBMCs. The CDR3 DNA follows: TGTGCCAGCAGTGAAATGACAGGGTCCTCCTACGAGCAGTACGTC. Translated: CASSEMTGSSYEQYV.